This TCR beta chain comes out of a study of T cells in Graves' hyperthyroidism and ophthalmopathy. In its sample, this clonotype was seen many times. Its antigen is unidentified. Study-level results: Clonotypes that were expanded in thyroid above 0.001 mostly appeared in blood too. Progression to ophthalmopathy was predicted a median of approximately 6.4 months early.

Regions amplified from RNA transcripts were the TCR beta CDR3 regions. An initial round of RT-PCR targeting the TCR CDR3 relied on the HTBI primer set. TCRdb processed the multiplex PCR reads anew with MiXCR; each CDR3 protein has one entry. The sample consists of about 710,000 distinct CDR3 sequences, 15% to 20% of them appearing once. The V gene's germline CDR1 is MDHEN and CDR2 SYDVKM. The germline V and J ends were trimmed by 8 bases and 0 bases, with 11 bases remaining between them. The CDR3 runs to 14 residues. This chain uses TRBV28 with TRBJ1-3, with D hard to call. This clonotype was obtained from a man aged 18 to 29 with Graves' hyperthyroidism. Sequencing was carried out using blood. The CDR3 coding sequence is TGTGCCAGCTACCACGGGAGCTCTGGAAACACCATATATTTT. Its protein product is CASYHGSSGNTIYF.